This is a list of T cell receptor beta chains from one sample in a study of T-cell reconstitution after alpha-beta-depleted transplantation in children. TCRdb called the PCR reads again in MiXCR, with one record for every CDR3 protein. The table has about 600,000 distinct CDR3 sequences, 10% to 15% seen once; the top ten hold 2% to 2.5%. Sequencing used PBMCs, mostly from graft donor cells, obtained 360 days after TCRalphabeta/CD19-depleted stem cell transplant. The origin of the receptors is a male patient between 10 and 17 years old who had a stem cell transplant for acute myeloid leukemia, so the T cells may come from the graft donor. Both conserved end residues are trimmed from each CDR3. The order of the fields is CDR3 length, J gene, D gene, V gene, CDR3 protein. A D gene is named only where the DNA matches it firmly.

>10|TRBJ2-7|.|TRBV7-9
ASSLQTYEQY
>16|TRBJ2-4|TRBD1|TRBV4-2
ASSRTIPGQGSKNIQY
>15|TRBJ2-5|TRBD2|TRBV12-3/TRBV12-4
ASSSARLAGNQETQY
>11|TRBJ1-1|.|TRBV30
AWSPGGGTEAF
>14|TRBJ2-2|TRBD2|TRBV6-5
ASSYGLAVNTGELF
>14|TRBJ2-3|TRBD2|TRBV9
ASSVAGGLPGDTQY
>12|TRBJ2-7|TRBD2|TRBV29-1
SVGGLAGGNEQY
>15|TRBJ2-7|TRBD1|TRBV20-1
SARDIIDRGRLYEQY
>13|TRBJ2-1|.|TRBV29-1
SVGSLAYFGNEQF
>12|TRBJ1-5|.|TRBV4-3
ASSQAGLGQPQH
>14|TRBJ2-2|TRBD2|TRBV11-3
ASSSRGSGSAGELF
>16|TRBJ2-7|.|TRBV28
ASSSTIDSLFHFFEQY
>12|TRBJ2-3|TRBD2|TRBV4-3
ASSLAGVQDTQY
>12|TRBJ2-7|.|TRBV20-1
SAPPLENSYEQY
>13|TRBJ2-1|.|TRBV6-1
ASSEGRYVYNEQF
>17|TRBJ2-2|TRBD2|TRBV7-6
ASSQTPRPSGRWTGELF
>12|TRBJ1-1|TRBD1|TRBV7-9
ASRETGTNTEAF
>12|TRBJ2-7|.|TRBV28
ASSLWRDSYEQY
>14|TRBJ2-1|TRBD2|TRBV7-9
ASSSEPGLASHEQF
>14|TRBJ2-3|.|TRBV24-1
ATSDSLATSTDTQY
>14|TRBJ2-1|TRBD2|TRBV10-3
AISTIGTSGYNEQF
>12|TRBJ2-1|TRBD2|TRBV20-1
SARLGGIYNEQF
>9|TRBJ2-1|.|TRBV29-1
TANLYNEQF
>16|TRBJ2-5|.|TRBV4-2
ASSQDPIQRGPKETQY
>12|TRBJ2-7|.|TRBV4-3
ASSQARTAHEQY
>12|TRBJ2-3|.|TRBV20-1
RSRGSQPTDTQY
>12|TRBJ2-1|TRBD1|TRBV29-1
SVEGQGAFDEQF
>13|TRBJ2-1|TRBD1|TRBV29-1
SVEYRGDSYNEQF
>14|TRBJ2-3|TRBD2|TRBV5-1
ASSLGLAVSTDTQY
>16|TRBJ2-5|.|TRBV4-2
ASSQVRVAVLQQETQY
>17|TRBJ2-3|TRBD2|TRBV28
ASSLTLQVTSGPTDTQY
>16|TRBJ1-6|.|TRBV6-1
ASSLRPQGTSYNSPLH
>12|TRBJ2-7|.|TRBV27
ASSLSQLSYEQY
>14|TRBJ2-7|TRBD2|TRBV29-1
SVDFPRDYKSYEQY
>12|TRBJ2-7|.|TRBV5-1
ASSALLGSHEQY
>12|TRBJ1-1|.|TRBV20-1
SAREGAPNTEAF
>13|TRBJ2-7|.|TRBV7-2
ASSLAFRGTYEQY
>11|TRBJ2-5|TRBD1|TRBV5-1
ASSTGDQETQY
>13|TRBJ1-2|.|TRBV25-1
ASSEAQTPYYGYT
>12|TRBJ1-5|.|TRBV20-1
SAPWEGINQPQH
>13|TRBJ2-7|.|TRBV6-2/TRBV6-3
ASSYSRDPTYEQY
>13|TRBJ2-1|TRBD2|TRBV2
ASRGRLAGGSEQF
>12|TRBJ2-7|TRBD1|TRBV7-9
ASSPGQRVYEQY
>12|TRBJ1-2|TRBD1|TRBV12-3/TRBV12-4
ASSPGTGGAGYT
>14|TRBJ2-3|.|TRBV7-2
ASSHLGGQGTDTQY
>19|TRBJ2-1|TRBD2|TRBV7-2
ASSFSRRGTSGIRGYNEQF
>12|TRBJ2-3|.|TRBV5-1
ASSLLDATDTQY
>11|TRBJ2-2|.|TRBV6-6
ASQTGNTGELF
>12|TRBJ1-1|.|TRBV24-1
ATSGDRMDTEAF
>15|TRBJ1-1|.|TRBV5-6
ASIFNRAPTTNTEAF
>13|TRBJ2-7|TRBD2|TRBV20-1
SARPGTSGSYEQY